Presented here are 7 T cell receptor beta chains from one specimen sequenced in a study of Ad26.COV2.S vaccination and SARS-CoV-2 variants. Some clones are missing from TCRdb's copy, which holds only in-frame ones; the method was immunoSEQ multiplex PCR. The sample holds approximately 450,000 clones, about nine tenths seen once. Noted treatment: around 19 received Ad26.COV2.S at low or high dose, single or two shots; 5 received placebo; per-sample allocation not given. The samples were gathered on day 63 after the first injection of vaccine or placebo. The source material was peripheral blood, sampled in a trial of Ad26.COV2.S vaccine versus placebo. The origin of the receptors is a person between 18 and 65 years old who received the Ad26.COV2.S COVID-19 vaccine or a placebo.

This chain's CDR3 is CASSAPGAGDPNTQYF. The CDR3 region has the DNA TGTGCCAGCAGCGCCCCGGGGGCAGGGGATCCGAATACGCAGTATTTT. The chain couples TRBV7-9 to TRBJ2-3; D possibly matches TRBD1 or TRBD2 (6 bases each). Trimming removed 5 bases from V and 7 bases from J, with 22 bases in between. The CDR3 sequence is 16 residues long. CDR1 is SEHNR, CDR2 FQNEAQ, per germline (reference sequence).

The rearrangement links TRBV27 to TRBJ2-1; 12 positions agree with TRBD2. The CDR3 runs to 15 residues. Unmatched junction bases numbered 10, after V lost 8 bases and J lost 8 bases. Germline CDR1 is MNHEY and CDR2 is SMNVEV (reference sequence). CDR3 in DNA: TGTGCCAGCGGGTCGCTAGCGGGAGGGTCTCATGAGCAGTTCTTC. This translates into CASGSLAGGSHEQFF.

The chain uses TRBV11-2 and TRBJ1-2; 11 nucleotides match TRBD1. From germline, CDR1 is SGHAT and CDR2 FQNNGV. V was clipped by 1 base and J by 4 bases; unmatched bases: 2. CDR3 length: 15 residues. The CDR3 is CASSLGTGGAYGYTF. CDR3 nucleotides: TGTGCCAGCAGCTTAGGGACAGGGGGCGCCTATGGCTACACCTTC. Full variable domain (missing parts from reference TRBV11-2 and TRBJ1-2): EAGVAQSPRYKIIEKRQSVAFWCNPISGHATLYWYQQILGQGPKLLIQFQNNGVVDDSQLPKDRFSAERLKGVDSTLKIQPAKLEDSAVYLCASSLGTGGAYGYTFGSGTRLTVV.

In this sample, this clone turned up once. The V and J genes are TRBV5-4 and TRBJ2-2; a possible D gene is TRBD1 (5 bases). V shed 0 bases and J shed 0 bases, with 9 bases lying between them. This CDR3 has 16 amino acids. CDR1 is SGHNT and CDR2 is YYREEE in the germline V gene (reference sequence). The CDR3 DNA reads TGTGCCAGCAGCTTGGGTCAGGGCACGAACACCGGGGAGCTGTTTTTT. The encoded protein is CASSLGQGTNTGELFF. Supplemented by reference TRBV5-4 and TRBJ2-2, the full variable domain reads ETGVTQSPTHLIKTRGQQVTLRCSSQSGHNTVSWYQQALGQGPQFIFQYYREEENGRGNFPPRFSGLQFPNYSSELNVNALELDDSALYLCASSLGQGTNTGELFFGEGSRLTVL.

CDR3 amino acids: CASSYSRDSKETQYF. The CDR3 DNA reads TGTGCCAGCAGTTACTCTAGGGACTCAAAAGAGACCCAGTACTTC. The rearrangement links TRBV6-2 or TRBV6-3 to TRBJ2-5; D possibly corresponds to TRBD2 (6 bases). The CDR3 is 15 residues long. V dropped 0 bases and J dropped 3 bases, with 11 bases sitting between them. Germline V gives CDR1 MNHEY, CDR2 SVGEGT.

This chain uses TRBV10-2 with TRBJ1-1; 7 bases are shared with TRBD1. V lost 0 bases and J lost 4; bases outside the gene matches: 2. This CDR3 spans 14 amino acids. Germline V gene sequence: CDR1 WSHSY, CDR2 SAAADI. CDR3 in DNA: TGCGCCAGCAGTGAGTCGTCAGGGGGCACTGAAGCTTTCTTT. Encoded protein: CASSESSGGTEAFF.

The J gene is TRBJ2-1, the V gene TRBV9, with 10 nucleotides matching TRBD2. V lost 2 bases, J lost 3 bases, and 2 bases stayed unmatched. CDR3 size: 15 residues. The germline gives CDR1 SGDLS, CDR2 YYNGEE. The CDR3, as DNA: TGTGCCAGCAGCGTTAGCGGGAGGATCTACAATGAGCAGTTCTTC. Translated: CASSVSGRIYNEQFF.